Reported below is one TCR beta chain. Its antigen is still unknown. No per-base quality is available; no much larger clone lies one base away. Here V drops 4 bases and J drops 5 bases, and the junction holds 8 bases not matched to any gene. Reading the germline V gene gives CDR1 ENHRY and CDR2 SYGVKD. Counted from cysteine to phenylalanine, this CDR3 has 16 amino acids. Only the CDR3 region is kept as DNA, spanning 48 bases read in frame from base 1. Library preparation used multiplex PCR. These reads were obtained on an Illumina HiSeq 4000. TCR beta libraries were built with iRepertoire HTBI primers and Arm-PCR amplification of CDR3 regions. PCR products were gel purified before sequencing. The paper's data handling went like this. Across samples, about 64 TRBV and 13 to 15 TRBJ segments were identified and used for gene usage analysis of CDR3 amino acid clonotypes. Filtered high-quality paired reads were merged into contigs using COPE and FqMerger. Contigs were aligned with BLAST to IMGT TRBV, TRBD and TRBJ reference genes, and CDR3 was defined per IMGT. Any clonotype with a frequency above 0.1% was counted as a highly expanded clone. Repertoire diversity was measured by Shannon entropy, and V-J evenness by the Gini coefficient. Clonotypes shared by more than one individual were considered public. Using fastp at Q25 and MiXCR, TCRdb reprocessed the public reads and kept productive beta chains. Each CDR3 protein gets just one entry, which takes the most common genes and DNA from the rows behind it. The V and J calls here are based on TCRdb, not the publication. Counted in this sample were 600,000 to 800,000 distinct CDR3 sequences; 25% to 35% of them appeared once. The top ten constitute about two fifths of the sample.

The sample comes from a study of regulatory T cells in long-lasting Graves disease (dated by TCRdb to 2020 to 2022). A note on the overall study: Persistent Graves' disease was defined as antithyroid drug treatment for over 5 years with persistently positive TSH receptor autoantibodies. Persistent Graves' disease patients in the clinical cohort had taken antithyroid drugs for about 9.7 years on average. Persistent Graves' disease patients were compared with newly diagnosed Graves' disease patients by peripheral blood TCR sequencing and RNA sequencing. A total of 33 samples underwent TCR sequencing, from about 13 patients with persistent Graves' disease and around 20 patients with newly diagnosed Graves' disease. The study took place in China and was registered as a clinical trial.

General conclusions and limits of the study: The small sample size was acknowledged by the authors as a limitation that may reduce accuracy. Persistent patients shared more public clonotypes among themselves (around 2,700) than newly diagnosed patients did (approximately 970). Only peripheral blood was studied, because thyroid tissue, the primary lesion, was inaccessible. Sequencing and analysis were restricted to the TCR beta chain. Persistent disease showed preferential use of TRBV28, TRBJ1-2 and TRBJ2-5, whereas newly diagnosed disease favored TRBV20-1 and TRBJ2-1. Lower TCR Shannon entropy and fewer highly expanded clones were observed in persistent Graves' disease patients than in newly diagnosed patients, which suggested clonal expansion.

Read against the paper, the sample's time point label means: persistent/refractory GD, antithyroid drugs over 5 years with positive TRAb. For both TCR sequencing and RNA sequencing, RNA was extracted from PBMCs using TRIzol. Graves' disease was diagnosed according to American Thyroid Association guidelines. Patients for the study were recruited at an endocrinology department in Xi'an, China. Each patient gave approximately 9.7 milliliters of peripheral blood, collected in an EDTA anticoagulant tube. PBMCs were isolated by Ficoll Paque Plus density gradient separation without further T cell sorting. An Agilent 2100 Bioanalyzer and agarose gel were used to assess RNA quality, and a NanoDrop 2000 was used to measure RNA concentration.

Material: peripheral blood mononuclear cells (PBMCs), obtained when the disease was refractory, from a patient treated with antithyroid drugs. The TCR originated in a female donor with Graves disease. The receptor chain draws on TRBV10-3 and TRBJ2-1, with 10 junctional bases fitting TRBD2. The DNA reads as follows: TGTGCCATCAGTGTTCAGGAAGCGGGAGGGGACAATGAGCAGTTCTTC. This gives the protein CAISVQEAGGDNEQFF.